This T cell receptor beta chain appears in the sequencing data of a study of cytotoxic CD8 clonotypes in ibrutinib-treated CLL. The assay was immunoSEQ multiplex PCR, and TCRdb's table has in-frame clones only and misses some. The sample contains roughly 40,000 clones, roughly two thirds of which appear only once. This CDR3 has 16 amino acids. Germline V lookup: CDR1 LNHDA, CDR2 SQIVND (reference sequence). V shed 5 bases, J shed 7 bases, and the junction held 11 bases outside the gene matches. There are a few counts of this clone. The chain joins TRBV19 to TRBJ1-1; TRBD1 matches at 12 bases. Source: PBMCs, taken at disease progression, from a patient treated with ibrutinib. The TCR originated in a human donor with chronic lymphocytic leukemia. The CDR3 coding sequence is TGTGCCAGTAGTCCGCGTTCCGGGACAGGGGGCTTTGAAGCTTTCTTT. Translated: CASSPRSGTGGFEAFF.